Each of the 22 T cell receptor beta chains below was sequenced from the same sample in a study of beta chain features in type 1 diabetes (dated by TCRdb to the late 2010s). What the authors observed across the whole study: Type 1 diabetes patients showed a moderate but significant shortening of TCRB CDR3 length in all four CD4+ subsets.

Their antigens remain unidentified. Library creation used the immunoSEQ multiplex PCR assay. The entire isolated RNA was reverse transcribed using the High Capacity cDNA Reverse Transcription Kit, and thus expressed TCRB transcripts were sequenced. What TCRdb holds here is the immuneACCESS table cut down to in-frame rearrangements. Part of the clones is not present; checked against another copy, under half of the missing clones reflect an unresolved V gene, and the others are unexplained. Present in this sample are approximately 170,000 clones, about 7.9% of which were seen just once. The ten largest clonotypes hold under 0.55% of the sample. The sample comprised central memory CD4+ T cells from blood. These receptors were obtained from a man between 18 and 29 years old with type 1 diabetes.

This rearrangement joins TRBV27 to TRBJ2-4; the match to TRBD2 covers 11 bases. CDR1 and CDR2 (germline): MNHEY, SMNVEV (reference sequence). CDR3 size: 16 residues. V lost 4 bases and J lost 1; bases outside the gene matches: 3. Written as DNA, the CDR3 is TGTGCCAGCAGTTCGCCTAGCGGGAGGGCCAAAAACATTCAGTACTTC. Amino acid sequence: CASSSPSGRAKNIQYF.

The gene calls are TRBV6-1 and TRBJ2-3, with D possibly matching TRBD2 (5 bases). The V end lost 8 bases, the J end lost 0 bases, and 15 bases lay between the germline ends. The CDR3 spans 15 residues. The germline CDR1 and CDR2 sequences are MNHNS and SASEGT. CDR3 region: CASGSREGSTDTQYF. The CDR3 DNA sequence: TGTGCCAGCGGTTCCCGAGAGGGTAGCACAGATACGCAGTATTTT.

The table lists this clone with a few counts. DNA of the CDR3: TGTGCCAGCAGCTTAGTGGGCGGCGGGGGGGCCGGGTACGAGCAGTACTTC. Translated, it gives CASSLVGGGGAGYEQYF. The rearrangement joins TRBV7-2 to TRBJ2-7, with TRBD2 matching 9 bases. Germline lookup yields CDR1 SGHTA and CDR2 FQGNSA. This CDR3 has 17 amino acids. The ends lost 1 base at V and 4 bases at J; junction bases unmatched: 11. Full variable domain (remainder filled in from reference TRBV7-2 and TRBJ2-7): GAGVSQSPSNKVTEKGKDVELRCDPISGHTALYWYRQSLGQGLEFLIYFQGNSAPDKSGLPSDRFSAERTGGSVSTLTIQRTQQEDSAVYLCASSLVGGGGAGYEQYFGPGTRLTVT.

The table lists this clone with a few counts. This chain uses TRBV2 with TRBJ1-1; D may be TRBD1 (6 bases). Trimming left V 4 bases short and J 0 bases short, with 12 bases between. The CDR3 covers 15 residues. CDR1 is SNHLY, CDR2 FYNNEI, per germline. The CDR3 DNA reads TGTGCCAGCAGTGCCCTCAGGGGAATGAACACTGAAGCTTTCTTT. Encoded protein: CASSALRGMNTEAFF. Full variable domain (missing parts from reference TRBV2 and TRBJ1-1): EPEVTQTPSHQVTQMGQEVILRCVPISNHLYFYWYRQILGQKVEFLVSFYNNEISEKSEIFDDQFSVERPDGSNFTLKIRSTKLEDSAMYFCASSALRGMNTEAFFGQGTRLTVV.

The chain has TRBV11-2 and TRBJ2-3; D might be TRBD2 (5 bases). CDR3 length equals 14 residues. CDR1 and CDR2 from the germline V gene are SGHAT and FQNNGV. Between the trimmed V and J ends, which lost 5 bases and 11 bases, there was a span of 20 bases. The CDR3 reads CASSTEGRGVGQYF. CDR3 nucleotide sequence: TGTGCCAGCAGCACCGAGGGCCGAGGTGTAGGGCAGTATTTT.

The chain combines TRBV9 with TRBJ1-2; D is ambiguous. This CDR3 has 12 amino acids. V gave up 0 bases and J gave up 4 bases, with 4 bases separating them. Germline CDR1 and CDR2: SGDLS and YYNGEE. CDR3 DNA sequence: TGTGCCAGCAGCGTAGACACCTATGGCTACACCTTC. It codes for CASSVDTYGYTF. Full variable domain (remainder filled in from reference TRBV9 and TRBJ1-2): DSGVTQTPKHLITATGQRVTLRCSPRSGDLSVYWYQQSLDQGLQFLIQYYNGEERAKGNILERFSAQQFPDLHSELNLSSLELGDSALYFCASSVDTYGYTFGSGTRLTVV.

This clone has more than one count but fewer than ten. The genes are TRBV7-9 and TRBJ2-1; D is possibly TRBD1 (5 bases). Germline V gene sequence: CDR1 SEHNR, CDR2 FQNEAQ (reference sequence). CDR3 length: 15 amino acids. V was shortened by 0 bases and J by 7 bases, with 13 bases between the two germline ends. In DNA form, the CDR3 reads TGTGCCAGCAGCTTAGCCTTACTCTCAGGGAATGAGCAGTTCTTC. It is translated as CASSLALLSGNEQFF.

The CDR3 here is CSVEVAGRGAVQTQYF. The CDR3 DNA sequence: TGCAGCGTTGAAGTTGCGGGCAGGGGGGCAGTTCAGACCCAGTACTTC. The chain recombines TRBV29-1 with TRBJ2-5, with D perhaps matching TRBD1 (7 bases). Looked up from germline, CDR1 is SQVTM and CDR2 is ANQGSEA. The CDR3 loop spans 16 amino acids. Trimming shortened V by 1 base and J by 6 bases, and 21 bases separated the two germline ends.

The chain employs TRBV30 and TRBJ2-5, with D uncertain. CDR1 is GTSNPN and CDR2 is SVGIG in the germline V gene (reference sequence). Trimming pared 5 bases from V and 4 bases from J, leaving 5 bases between. The CDR3 is made up of 10 amino acids. CDR3 sequence reads: CAWGLETQYF. CDR3 nucleotides: TGTGCCTGGGGGCTAGAGACCCAGTACTTC.

The V gene is TRBV15, the J gene TRBJ1-2, with 7 bases that match TRBD1. Looked up from germline, CDR1 is LNHNV and CDR2 is YYDKDF (reference sequence). J lost 8 bases, V lost 0 bases, and 3 bases had no gene match. This CDR3 has 13 amino acids. The CDR3, as DNA: TGTGCCACCAGCAGAGAAGACAGGGCCGGCTACACCTTC. This codes for CATSREDRAGYTF.

V usage is TRBV5-1 and J usage is TRBJ2-7; 10 positions agree with TRBD1. V shed 4 bases and J 5 bases; nucleotides not matched to a gene: 9. Germline V CDR1 and CDR2: SGHRS, YFSETQ. The CDR3 runs to 15 residues. The CDR3 DNA follows: TGCGCCAGCAGCCCCAGGACAGGGGGGGTAAACGAGCAGTACTTC. Protein sequence: CASSPRTGGVNEQYF.

Here the CDR3 DNA reads TGTGCCAGCTTACGCGGGGCCCCCTACGAGCAGTACTTC. Translation gives CASLRGAPYEQYF. This chain links TRBV28 with TRBJ2-7, with D tentatively TRBD2 (6 bases). V was cut by 8 bases and J by 2 bases, with 13 bases left in between. The germline gives CDR1 MDHEN, CDR2 SYDVKM. The length of the CDR3 is 13 residues. Complete variable domain (other parts from reference TRBV28 and TRBJ2-7): DVKVTQSSRYLVKRTGEKVFLECVQDMDHENMFWYRQDPGLGLRLIYFSYDVKMKEKGDIPEGYSVSREKKERFSLILESASTNQTSMYLCASLRGAPYEQYFGPGTRLTVT.

The J gene is TRBJ1-1, the V gene TRBV30, with unresolved D. Germline CDR1 and CDR2: GTSNPN and SVGIG (reference sequence). V dropped 1 base and J dropped 0 bases, with 9 bases sitting between them. The CDR3 extends over 14 amino acids. The CDR3 here is CAWSEPRLNTEAFF. The CDR3 DNA reads as TGTGCCTGGAGTGAGCCCAGGTTGAACACTGAAGCTTTCTTT.

This clone appeared a few times. The rearrangement links TRBV7-2 to TRBJ2-3; D is unresolved. Germline V lookup: CDR1 SGHTA, CDR2 FQGNSA. Trimming cost V 5 bases and J 6 bases, with 12 bases left between them. The CDR3 sequence is 13 residues long. The CDR3 region has the DNA TGTGCCAGCAGCCGGGTCTCTCGGGATACGCAGTATTTT. Translation gives CASSRVSRDTQYF.

Note on this clone: At the DNA level, this CDR3 is encoded by other sequences in the same sample as well. This rearrangement joins TRBV4-3 to TRBJ2-7; TRBD1 is a possible D gene (5 bases). The V gene's germline CDR1 is LGHNA and CDR2 YSLEER. The CDR3 sequence is 13 residues long. V lost 2 bases, J lost 3 bases, and 8 bases lay in between. The CDR3 nucleotides are TGCGCCAGCAGCCAACAGCAGGGCTACGAGCAGTACTTC. Protein: CASSQQQGYEQYF.

The chain couples TRBV7-9 to TRBJ1-2; weak D call: TRBD1 (6 bases). CDR3 length: 13 residues. Germline V CDR1 and CDR2: SEHNR, FQNEAQ (reference sequence). The V gene lost 4 bases and the J gene lost 3 bases, with 9 bases spanning the gap. CDR3 in DNA: TGTGCCAGCAGCTCCGGACAGTACTATGGCTACACCTTC. Its protein is CASSSGQYYGYTF.

This clone was counted only a few times. The chain couples TRBV27 to TRBJ2-7; 7 bases fit TRBD1. J was trimmed by 4 bases and V by 7 bases; bases with no gene match: 13. The CDR3 covers 15 residues. The V gene's germline CDR1 is MNHEY and CDR2 SMNVEV (reference sequence). CDR3 in amino acids: CASNVYRGEVYEQYF. The DNA for the CDR3 is TGTGCCAGCAACGTATACAGGGGAGAAGTATACGAGCAGTACTTC.

A few counts support this clone. The chain links TRBV7-9 to TRBJ2-3; 8 positions agree with TRBD2. The CDR3 sequence is 17 residues long. The germline V gene has CDR1 SEHNR and CDR2 FQNEAQ (reference sequence). With 5 bases clipped from V and 0 bases from J, the junction kept 10 bases outside the gene matches. CDR3 in DNA: TGTGCCAGCAGCCTTGTAGCGGGGAGTACTAGCACAGATACGCAGTATTTT. Translation gives CASSLVAGSTSTDTQYF.

This clone has a handful of counts. The chain recombines TRBV25-1 with TRBJ2-2; D possibly corresponds to TRBD2 (7 bases). The V end was cut by 2 bases, the J end by 5 bases, with 12 bases between. This CDR3 contains 15 residues. Germline V lookup: CDR1 MGHDK, CDR2 SYGVNS. The CDR3 protein is CASSEIRGATGELFF. CDR3 DNA sequence: TGTGCCAGCAGTGAAATTCGGGGGGCGACCGGGGAGCTGTTTTTT.

This clone was counted a few times. This chain uses TRBV7-2 with TRBJ1-2; tentatively, D is TRBD1 (6 bases). CDR1 SGHTA and CDR2 FQGNSA come from the germline V gene. The V and J ends lost 5 bases and 8 bases respectively, with 24 bases between them. CDR3 size: 16 residues. The chain's CDR3 is CASSPTGGRVLSGYTF. CDR3 sequence (DNA): TGTGCCAGCAGCCCTACGGGGGGGCGAGTGCTGAGCGGCTACACCTTC.

V and J are TRBV27 and TRBJ1-1; 7 nucleotides line up with TRBD1. J lost 3 bases, V lost 5 bases, and 9 bases had no gene match. This CDR3 is 15 amino acids long. CDR1 MNHEY and CDR2 SMNVEV come from the germline V gene (reference sequence). The CDR3 DNA reads TGTGCCAGCAGTCAAACAGGGGCCTGGGACACTGAAGCTTTCTTT. Residues: CASSQTGAWDTEAFF.

The chain employs TRBV5-4 and TRBJ1-6; TRBD1 might be the D (6 bases). CDR3 size: 14 residues. The V gene lost 0 bases and the J gene lost 7 bases, with 8 bases spanning the gap. In germline, CDR1 is SGHNT, CDR2 YYREEE (reference sequence). The CDR3 DNA sequence: TGTGCCAGCAGCTTGGACAGGGAAAATTCACCCCTCCACTTT. Its translation is CASSLDRENSPLHF.